Presented here are 11 T cell receptor beta chains from one specimen sequenced in a study of blood T cell repertoires in COVID-19 (dated by TCRdb to the early 2020s). Library preparation used the immunoSEQ multiplex PCR assay. TCRdb took this table from immuneACCESS and kept in-frame rearrangements with V and J called. Such tables lack part of the clones; where checked against another copy, unresolved V genes explain under half of the gap, and the rest is unexplained. The sample records 100,000 to 150,000 clones, roughly 83% of which are singletons. Of the sample, approximately 5% falls within the top ten clones. Sequencing was done on a sample of peripheral blood. The source is a human donor in a cohort sampled during active COVID-19.

The J gene is TRBJ2-2, the V gene TRBV12-5; D is unresolved. CDR3 length: 15 residues. Germline V gene lookup returns CDR1 LGHNT and CDR2 FRNRAP. V lost 0 bases to trimming and J lost 6 bases, with 11 bases between them. Written as DNA, the CDR3 is TGTGCTAGTGGTTTGGTCGCCTTCTCGGCCGGGGAGCTGTTTTTT. Protein sequence: CASGLVAFSAGELFF.

The chain is built from TRBV5-8 and TRBJ2-1, with TRBD2 matching over 8 bases. V dropped 7 bases and J dropped 1; count of bases not matched to a gene: 19. Germline values: CDR1 SGHTS, CDR2 YDEGEE. The CDR3 contains 19 residues. This CDR3 is CASPSGLVGQHGSYNEQFF. DNA for the CDR3: TGTGCCAGCCCGTCGGGACTAGTGGGTCAGCATGGGTCCTACAATGAGCAGTTCTTC. The complete variable domain, with remaining parts taken from reference TRBV5-8 and TRBJ2-1, reads EAGVTQSPTHLIKTRGQQATLRCSPISGHTSVYWYQQALGLGLQFLLWYDEGEERNRGNFPPRFSGRQFPNYSSELNVNALELEDSALYLCASPSGLVGQHGSYNEQFFGPGTRLTVL.

The J gene is TRBJ1-2, the V gene TRBV20-1; D might be TRBD1 (6 bases). CDR1 and CDR2 from the germline V gene are DFQATT and SNEGSKA (reference sequence). V was shortened by 3 bases and J by 1 base, with 12 bases between the two germline ends. This CDR3 comprises 14 residues. The CDR3 loop is CSASIRGFNYGYTF. The CDR3 bases are TGCAGTGCTAGTATCAGGGGCTTTAACTATGGCTACACCTTC.

CDR3 region: CASSLGQLNTGELFF. DNA for the CDR3: TGTGCCAGCAGCTTAGGCCAGTTGAACACCGGGGAGCTGTTTTTT. The chain recombines TRBV7-3 with TRBJ2-2, with D unresolved. The V gene's germline CDR1 is SGHTA and CDR2 FQGTGA. V lost 2 bases, J lost 1 base, and 8 bases lay in between. The CDR3 has 15 residues. Together with reference TRBV7-3 and TRBJ2-2, the CDR3 gives the full variable domain: GAGVSQTPSNKVTEKGKYVELRCDPISGHTALYWYRQSLGQGPEFLIYFQGTGAADDSGLPNDRFFAVRPEGSVSTLKIQRTERGDSAVYLCASSLGQLNTGELFFGEGSRLTVL.

The V gene is TRBV5-6, the J gene TRBJ2-5; 7 bases map to TRBD1. Germline CDR1 reads SGHDT; CDR2 reads YYEEEE. The CDR3 consists of 16 residues. V lost 1 base and J lost 6; bases outside the gene matches: 12. The CDR3 DNA reads as TGTGCCAGCAGCTTGCGGACAGGCCTCGAGGCTCAGACCCAGTACTTC. Its protein product is CASSLRTGLEAQTQYF. The entire variable domain, with the rest obtained from reference TRBV5-6 and TRBJ2-5, is as follows: DAGVTQSPTHLIKTRGQQVTLRCSPKSGHDTVSWYQQALGQGPQFIFQYYEEEERQRGNFPDRFSGHQFPNYSSELNVNALLLGDSALYLCASSLRTGLEAQTQYFGPGTRLLVL.

The chain employs TRBV27 and TRBJ1-3; a possible D gene is TRBD1 (6 bases). CDR1 and CDR2 from the germline V gene are MNHEY and SMNVEV (reference sequence). V was shortened by 2 bases and J by 2 bases, with 10 bases between the two germline ends. The length of the CDR3 is 15 residues. CDR3 nucleotides: TGTGCCAGCAGTTTAACAGGGTTCACTGGAAACACCATATATTTT. The encoded protein is CASSLTGFTGNTIYF.

This clone has more than one count but fewer than ten. This rearrangement joins TRBV19 to TRBJ1-5, with 8 bases identical to TRBD1. Trimming cost V 6 bases and J 4 bases; bases outside gene matches: 5. Germline V lookup: CDR1 LNHDA, CDR2 SQIVND (reference sequence). This CDR3 is built from 14 residues. The CDR3 reads CASSPTGGNQPQHF. CDR3 in DNA: TGTGCCAGTAGCCCTACAGGGGGTAATCAGCCCCAGCATTTT.

The J gene is TRBJ2-7, the V gene TRBV27, with TRBD1 matching over 8 bases. Germline V gene data show CDR1 as MNHEY and CDR2 as SMNVEV (reference sequence). The CDR3 has 14 residues. Trimming took 9 bases from V and 0 from J; bases not matched to a gene: 7. The CDR3, as DNA: TGTGCCAGTGCGACGACAGGGGACTCCTACGAGCAGTACTTC. Amino acids: CASATTGDSYEQYF.

This clone showed up just a few times. The gene calls are TRBV10-2 and TRBJ2-7; 7 bases line up with TRBD2. Germline V gives CDR1 WSHSY, CDR2 SAAADI. CDR3 length: 14 amino acids. The V segment lost 0 bases and the J segment 2 bases; nucleotides outside the gene matches: 1. CDR3 in amino acids: CASSESGLTYEQYF. As DNA, the CDR3 is TGCGCCAGCAGTGAGTCGGGACTAACCTACGAGCAGTACTTC.

The CDR3 protein is CASSPRTGEAYEQYF. The CDR3, as DNA: TGTGCCAGCAGCCCCCGGACAGGGGAAGCCTACGAGCAGTACTTC. The gene calls are TRBV13 and TRBJ2-7; 9 nucleotides agree with TRBD1. Germline V gene sequence: CDR1 PRHDT, CDR2 FYEKMQ (reference sequence). CDR3 length: 15 residues. With 5 bases clipped from V and 2 bases from J, the junction kept 7 bases outside the gene matches.

The chain couples TRBV6-1 to TRBJ2-1, with a weak D call TRBD1 (6 bases). CDR1 and CDR2 from the germline V gene are MNHNS and SASEGT. Between the trimmed V and J ends, which lost 0 bases and 8 bases, there was a span of 11 bases. The CDR3 covers 14 residues. CDR3 sequence reads: CASSEALGGDEQFF. The CDR3, as DNA: TGTGCCAGCAGTGAAGCGCTAGGGGGAGATGAGCAGTTCTTC.